This paragraph reports one T cell receptor (beta chain). This specimen comes from a study of shared clonotypes between healthy human individuals. Measured with immunoSEQ multiplex PCR; TCRdb has only the in-frame clones, and not every one. The data show about 2 million clones, around 96% seen once. V lost 0 bases and J lost 1, with 18 bases in between. The CDR3 length is 18 residues. CDR1 and CDR2 (germline): WSHSY, SAAADI. It was CD45RO-negative cells, positively selected for CCR7, that made up naive CD8 cells, with terminally differentiated effector memory CD45RA+ cells excluded. The healthy adult donors were HIV-negative and reported no recent acute infections or vaccinations.

The sequenced material came from naive CD8+ T cells sorted from blood. J is TRBJ2-5 and V is TRBV10-2; D is possibly TRBD2 (5 bases). The clonotype originates from a man aged 18 to 29 in good health. The DNA for the CDR3 is TGCGCCAGCAGTGAGTCGAGTCCGGGATTCTCCAGCCAAGAGACCCAGTACTTC. Protein product: CASSESSPGFSSQETQYF.